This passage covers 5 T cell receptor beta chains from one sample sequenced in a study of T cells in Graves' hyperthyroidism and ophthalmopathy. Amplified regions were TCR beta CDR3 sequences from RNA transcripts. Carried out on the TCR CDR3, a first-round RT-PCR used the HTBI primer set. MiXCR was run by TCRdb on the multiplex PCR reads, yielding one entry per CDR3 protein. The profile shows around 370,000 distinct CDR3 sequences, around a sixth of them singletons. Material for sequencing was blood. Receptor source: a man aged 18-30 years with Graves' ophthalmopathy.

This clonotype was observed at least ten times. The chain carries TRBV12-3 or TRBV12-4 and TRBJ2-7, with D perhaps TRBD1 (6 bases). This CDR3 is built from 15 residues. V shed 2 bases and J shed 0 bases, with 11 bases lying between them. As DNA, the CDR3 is TGTGCCAGCAGTTTACCAGGACAGCCCTCCTACGAGCAGTACTTC. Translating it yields CASSLPGQPSYEQYF.

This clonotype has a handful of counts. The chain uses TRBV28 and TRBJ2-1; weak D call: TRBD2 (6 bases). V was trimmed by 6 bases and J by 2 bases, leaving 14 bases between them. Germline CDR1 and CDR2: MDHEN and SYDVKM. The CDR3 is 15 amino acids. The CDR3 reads CASRESGGTYNEQFF. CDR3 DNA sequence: TGTGCCAGCAGAGAGTCCGGGGGAACCTACAATGAGCAGTTCTTC.

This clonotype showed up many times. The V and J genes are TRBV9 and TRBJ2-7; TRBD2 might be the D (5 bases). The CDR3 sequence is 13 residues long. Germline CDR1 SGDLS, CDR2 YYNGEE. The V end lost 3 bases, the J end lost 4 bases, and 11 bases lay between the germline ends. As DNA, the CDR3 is TGTGCCAGCAGCGCAGCCGCGGGTTACGAGCAGTACTTC. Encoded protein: CASSAAAGYEQYF.

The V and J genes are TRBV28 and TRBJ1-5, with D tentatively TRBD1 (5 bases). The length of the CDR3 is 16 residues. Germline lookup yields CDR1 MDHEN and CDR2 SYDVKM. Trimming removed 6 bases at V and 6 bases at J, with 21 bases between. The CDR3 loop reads CASSPLKRGLCQPQHF. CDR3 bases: TGTGCCAGCAGCCCACTTAAAAGGGGCCTCTGTCAGCCCCAGCATTTT.

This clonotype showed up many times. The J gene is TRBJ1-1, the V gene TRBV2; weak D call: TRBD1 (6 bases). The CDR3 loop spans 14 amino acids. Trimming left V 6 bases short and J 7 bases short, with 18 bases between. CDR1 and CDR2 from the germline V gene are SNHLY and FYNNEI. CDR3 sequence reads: CASSELGGGGEAFF. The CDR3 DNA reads TGTGCCAGCAGCGAACTGGGAGGGGGTGGTGAAGCTTTCTTT.